This record looks at one T cell receptor (beta chain) sequence and its context. These data are taken from a study of blood T cell repertoires in COVID-19. About the study: Sample material is recorded as cDNA or gDNA derived from T cells, B-cell-depleted T cells, or PBMCs.

Profiling relied on immunoSEQ multiplex PCR, and the TCRdb table lists in-frame clones only, not all of them. The sample consists of around 280,000 clones, around nine tenths of them appearing once. CDR1 KGHSH and CDR2 LQKENI come from the germline V gene. This CDR3 spans 13 amino acids. Trimming removed 4 bases from V and 5 bases from J, with 9 bases in between. Grouping used clinical history reported by participants in a survey and questionnaire. The rearrangement uses TRBV18 and TRBJ2-1; TRBD2 might be the D (5 bases). Sequencing used PBMCs or T cells enriched from blood (not recorded which). This sequence was found in a woman aged 40 to 49 who had recovered from COVID-19. The CDR3 loop reads CASSRGLNNEQFF. CDR3 DNA: TGTGCCAGCTCACGTGGACTGAACAATGAGCAGTTCTTC.